This T cell receptor beta chain was identified in a study of cytomegalovirus exposure and HLA in healthy donors. Study-level information: Of all 400 or so donors who were genotyped, 75% to 85% belonged to the Caucasian-associated ancestry cluster. Study-level results: For most subjects, TCR beta sequences were reported to predict HLA-A and HLA-B alleles with accuracy. Some public TCRs appeared in many individuals, while most sequences were rare. Near-uniform donor sequencing depth was presumed by presence/absence analyses.

With regard to this clone: Its antigen is unidentified.

Primers for the PCR totalled 60 Vbeta and 13 Jbeta. Measured with immunoSEQ multiplex PCR; TCRdb has only the in-frame clones, and not every one. The repertoire consists of tens of thousands of clones, with roughly three quarters occurring once and the leading ten covering 20% to 25%. CDR3 length: 16 amino acids. V was clipped by 0 bases and J by 3 bases; unmatched bases: 5. Germline assignment: CDR1 SGDLS and CDR2 YYNGEE. The V gene is TRBV9, the J gene TRBJ2-1, with TRBD1 matching over 8 bases. This clonotype was obtained from a woman aged 50 to 60 in good health and CMV-seropositive. The specimen was PBMCs. The CDR3 nucleotides are TGTGCCAGCAGCGTAGAGGACAGGGTCGGCTACAATGAGCAGTTCTTC. It encodes CASSVEDRVGYNEQFF. Full variable domain (missing parts from reference TRBV9 and TRBJ2-1): DSGVTQTPKHLITATGQRVTLRCSPRSGDLSVYWYQQSLDQGLQFLIQYYNGEERAKGNILERFSAQQFPDLHSELNLSSLELGDSALYFCASSVEDRVGYNEQFFGPGTRLTVL.